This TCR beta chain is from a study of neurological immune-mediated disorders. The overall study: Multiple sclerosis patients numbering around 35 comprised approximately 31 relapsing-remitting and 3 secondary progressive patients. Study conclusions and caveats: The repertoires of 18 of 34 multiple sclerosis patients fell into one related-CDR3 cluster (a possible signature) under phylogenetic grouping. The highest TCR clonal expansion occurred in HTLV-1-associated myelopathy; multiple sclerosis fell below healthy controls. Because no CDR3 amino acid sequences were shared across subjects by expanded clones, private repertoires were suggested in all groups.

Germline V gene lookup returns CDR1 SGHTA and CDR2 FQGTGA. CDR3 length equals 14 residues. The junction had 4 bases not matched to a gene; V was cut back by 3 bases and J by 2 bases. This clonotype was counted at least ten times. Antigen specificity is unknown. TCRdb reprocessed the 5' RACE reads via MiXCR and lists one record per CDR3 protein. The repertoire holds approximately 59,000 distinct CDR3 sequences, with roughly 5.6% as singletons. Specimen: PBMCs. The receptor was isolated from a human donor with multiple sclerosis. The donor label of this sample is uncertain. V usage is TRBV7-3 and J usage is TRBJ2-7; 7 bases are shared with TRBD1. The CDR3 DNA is TGTGCCAGCAGCTTTGGGGGACAGCCCTACGAGCAGTACTTC. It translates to CASSFGGQPYEQYF.